Presented here are 2 T cell receptor beta chains from one specimen sequenced in a study of blood T cell repertoires in COVID-19. Clones were read by immunoSEQ multiplex PCR, and TCRdb kept only the in-frame ones, dropping some. The data hold about 270,000 clones, with 80% to 90% observed a single time. The sequenced sample was PBMCs or T cells enriched from blood (not recorded which). The source is a woman in her late teens or twenties who had recovered from COVID-19.

The chain employs TRBV3-1 (or the pseudogene TRBV3-2) and TRBJ1-2; TRBD1 is a possible D gene (5 bases). V gave up 1 base and J gave up 7 bases, with 13 bases separating them. Per the germline V gene, CDR1 is LGHDT and CDR2 is YNNKEL (reference sequence). The CDR3 spans 14 residues. CDR3 bases: TGTGCCAGCAGCCAAGGTTACAGGACGGGTGGCTACACCTTC. Its translation: CASSQGYRTGGYTF.

The CDR3 loop is CASILTGGNYGYTF. The CDR3 DNA reads TGTGCCAGCATCCTTACAGGGGGAAACTATGGCTACACCTTC. The chain links TRBV13 to TRBJ1-2, with TRBD1 matching over 8 bases. The trim removed 7 bases at V and 2 bases at J, leaving 6 bases unmatched. The CDR3 runs 14 residues. Per germline, CDR1 PRHDT and CDR2 FYEKMQ (reference sequence).